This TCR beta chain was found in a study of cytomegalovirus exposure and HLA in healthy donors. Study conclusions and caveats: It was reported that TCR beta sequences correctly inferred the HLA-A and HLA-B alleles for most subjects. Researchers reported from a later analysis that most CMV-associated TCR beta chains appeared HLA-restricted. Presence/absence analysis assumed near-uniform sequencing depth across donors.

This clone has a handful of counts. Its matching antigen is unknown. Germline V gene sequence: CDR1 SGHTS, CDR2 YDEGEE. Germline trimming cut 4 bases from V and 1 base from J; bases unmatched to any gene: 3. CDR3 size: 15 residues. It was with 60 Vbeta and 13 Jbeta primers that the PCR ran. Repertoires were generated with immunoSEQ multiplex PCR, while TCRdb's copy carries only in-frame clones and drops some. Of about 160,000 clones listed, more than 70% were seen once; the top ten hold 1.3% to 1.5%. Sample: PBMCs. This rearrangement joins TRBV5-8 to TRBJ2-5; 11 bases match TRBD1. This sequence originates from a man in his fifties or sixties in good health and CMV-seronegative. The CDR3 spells CASSPGTGGQETQYF. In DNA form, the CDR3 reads TGTGCCAGCAGCCCCGGGACAGGGGGCCAAGAGACCCAGTACTTC.